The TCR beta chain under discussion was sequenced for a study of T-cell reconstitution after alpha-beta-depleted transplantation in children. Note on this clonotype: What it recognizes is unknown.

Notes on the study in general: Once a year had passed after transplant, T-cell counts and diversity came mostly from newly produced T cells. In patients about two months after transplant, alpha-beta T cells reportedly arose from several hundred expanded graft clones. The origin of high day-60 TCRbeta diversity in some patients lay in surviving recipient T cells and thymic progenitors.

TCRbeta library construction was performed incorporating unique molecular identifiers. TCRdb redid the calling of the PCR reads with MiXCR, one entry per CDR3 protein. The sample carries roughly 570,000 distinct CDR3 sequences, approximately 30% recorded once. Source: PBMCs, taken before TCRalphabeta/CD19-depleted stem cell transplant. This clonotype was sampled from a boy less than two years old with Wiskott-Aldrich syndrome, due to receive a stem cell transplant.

DNA for the CDR3: TGTGCCAGCAGCTTATCATCCGACAGGGACACCGGGGAGCTGTTTTTT. Protein product: CASSLSSDRDTGELFF. This rearrangement joins TRBV7-9 to TRBJ2-2, with 7 bases identical to TRBD1. The germline V gene has CDR1 SEHNR and CDR2 FQNEAQ (reference sequence). J gave up 3 bases and V 2 bases, and 6 bases lay outside the gene matches. The CDR3 sequence is 16 residues long.